The entry that follows covers one T cell receptor (beta chain) sequence. This clonotype was observed a few times. It lacks a known antigen. No qualities accompany the bases; no much larger clone lies one base away. The time point label for this specimen denotes: around 45 days after influenza vaccine administration. This record comes from a study of response to subunit inactivated influenza vaccine listed by TCRdb under 2018. Background on the whole study: The study used deep quantitative T cell receptor repertoire profiling to track responses to a trivalent subunit inactivated influenza vaccine. General conclusions and limits of the study: The authors suggested that each seasonal influenza vaccination may recruit only a limited number of new T cells.

The library was obtained by RT-PCR. TCRdb names Illumina HiSeq 2500 as the instrument used. TCRdb reworked the public reads: Q25 trimming with fastp, MiXCR clone assembly, productive beta chains retained. All rows with the same CDR3 protein become a single entry with the most common DNA and genes. A total of fewer than 700,000 distinct CDR3 sequences appear in this sample, around 13% of them only once. The ten largest clones add up to around 13% of the sample. Reading from cysteine to phenylalanine, the CDR3 counts 13 amino acids. Only CDR3 DNA remains: 39 bases, in frame from the first base. Germline trimming: 4 bases from V, 7 bases from J; junction bases outside gene matches: 3. Based on the germline V gene, the CDR1 and CDR2 sequences are MNHNS and SASEGT.

This chain joins TRBV6-1 to TRBJ1-5; 8 bases in the junction line up with TRBD1. The input for sequencing was PBMCs from blood, taken roughly 48 days after vaccination. This sequence originates from a man aged 45-60 years who received an inactivated influenza vaccine. Donor details come from another sample of the same person, matched by shared clones. The CDR3: CASSATGDQPQHF. DNA sequence: TGTGCCAGCAGTGCGACAGGGGACCAGCCCCAGCATTTT.